This T cell receptor (beta chain) was documented in a study of cytomegalovirus exposure and HLA in healthy donors. Comments on this clone: As yet, its antigen is unknown.

The germline V gene encodes CDR1 SGHRS and CDR2 YFSETQ. Trimming removed 4 bases at V and 0 bases at J, with 14 bases between. The length of the CDR3 is 16 residues. The 120-subject validation cohort, separate from the 666-subject first cohort, included the donors. The table came from immunoSEQ multiplex PCR; TCRdb's copy has only in-frame clones and leaves some out. The sample has about 330,000 clones; roughly 87% are singletons. Overall study findings and caveats: A classifier reportedly called cytomegalovirus status with high sensitivity and specificity. Whilst most TCR sequences proved rare, a subset of public TCRs occurred across many donors.

V is TRBV5-1 and J is TRBJ1-3, with unresolved D. The receptor was isolated from a woman aged 30 to 39 in good health and CMV-seropositive. The specimen was PBMCs. Here the CDR3 DNA reads TGCGCCAGCAGCCTCGGACGGCCCGTCTCTGGAAACACCATATATTTT. This codes for CASSLGRPVSGNTIYF.